The 18 T cell receptor beta chains below come from one sample, sequenced in a study of Ad26.COV2.S vaccination and SARS-CoV-2 variants (dated by TCRdb to about 2021). The time point label on this specimen signifies: individuals recovered from natural SARS-CoV-2 infection. Receptor amplification or capture employed the immunoSEQ multiplex PCR assay. What TCRdb holds here is the immuneACCESS table cut down to in-frame rearrangements. Part of the clones is not present; checked against another copy, under half of the missing clones reflect an unresolved V gene, and the others are unexplained. This sample comprises 300,000 to 450,000 clones, 90% to 95% of them detected only once. Clones ranked in the top ten supply 3% to 4% of the sample. Source: peripheral blood, taken after recovery from COVID-19. Receptors originate from a human donor who had recovered from COVID-19.

J is TRBJ1-5 and V is TRBV7-2, with 8 bases aligning to TRBD1. This CDR3 comprises 14 residues. From germline, CDR1 is SGHTA and CDR2 FQGNSA. With V trimmed by 5 bases and J by 5 bases, 5 bases remained unmatched. The CDR3 loop reads CASSPTGDYQPQHF. The CDR3 nucleotides read TGTGCCAGCAGCCCGACAGGGGACTATCAGCCCCAGCATTTT.

The CDR3 DNA reads as TGTGCCAGCAGCGGGGCAGCGAACACCGGGGAGCTGTTTTTT. Amino acids: CASSGAANTGELFF. The chain couples TRBV9 to TRBJ2-2; D gene uncertain. This CDR3 is 14 amino acids long. The ends were cut back, 3 bases at V and 0 bases at J, with 6 bases in the middle. Per the germline V gene, CDR1 is SGDLS and CDR2 is YYNGEE.

This clone was counted only a few times. J is TRBJ2-1 and V is TRBV7-3; a weak D match, TRBD2 (7 bases). V was shortened by 4 bases and J by 5 bases, with 15 bases between the two germline ends. Per germline, CDR1 SGHTA and CDR2 FQGTGA. The CDR3 extends over 15 amino acids. The CDR3 sequence: CASSSSPGGDNEQFF. CDR3 in DNA: TGTGCCAGCAGCTCGTCACCGGGGGGCGACAATGAGCAGTTCTTC. The full variable domain, completed using reference TRBV7-3 and TRBJ2-1, is GAGVSQTPSNKVTEKGKYVELRCDPISGHTALYWYRQSLGQGPEFLIYFQGTGAADDSGLPNDRFFAVRPEGSVSTLKIQRTERGDSAVYLCASSSSPGGDNEQFFGPGTRLTVL.

This chain links TRBV10-3 with TRBJ1-3, with D maybe TRBD1 (5 bases). V was cut by 3 bases and J by 2 bases, with 11 bases left in between. The CDR3 totals 15 residues. Germline loops: CDR1 ENHRY, CDR2 SYGVKD. The CDR3 nucleotides are TGTGCCATCAGTGACAGGGAGGCAACTGGAAACACCATATATTTT. This codes for CAISDREATGNTIYF.

CDR3 DNA: TGTGCCAGCAGCTTAGGAGGCCGTTCCTCAAATGAGCAGTTCTTC. Protein product: CASSLGGRSSNEQFF. This rearrangement joins TRBV7-8 to TRBJ2-1, with unresolved D. CDR1 and CDR2 (germline): SGHVS, FQNEAQ. CDR3 size: 15 residues. V dropped 1 base and J dropped 7 bases, with 14 bases sitting between them.

The chain employs TRBV5-1 and TRBJ2-1; D possibly corresponds to TRBD1 (6 bases). Trimming took off 4 bases at V and 1 base at J, with 21 bases between the two ends. CDR1 is SGHRS, CDR2 YFSETQ, per germline. This CDR3 has 18 amino acids. CDR3 nucleotide sequence: TGCGCCAGCAGCCCCTTCCTACAGGGTAGGGGGTCCTACAATGAGCAGTTCTTC. It encodes CASSPFLQGRGSYNEQFF.

This clone has more than one count but fewer than ten. The chain employs TRBV7-2 and TRBJ1-3, with 8 bases fitting TRBD1. Trimming removed 1 base from V and 5 bases from J; junction bases left unmatched: 4. The CDR3 runs to 15 residues. Per germline, CDR1 SGHTA and CDR2 FQGNSA. DNA for the CDR3: TGTGCCAGCAGCTTAGAAAGGACAGGGCGAAACACCATATATTTT. This codes for CASSLERTGRNTIYF.

This rearrangement joins TRBV7-6 to TRBJ1-5, with D maybe TRBD1 (6 bases). The V gene's germline CDR1 is SGHVS and CDR2 FNYEAQ. The CDR3 is 15 amino acids. V lost 1 base, J lost 6 bases, and 13 bases lay in between. CDR3 sequence: CASSLGSGGSQPQHF. The CDR3, as DNA: TGTGCCAGCAGCTTAGGGTCCGGGGGCAGTCAGCCCCAGCATTTT.

The V gene is TRBV19, the J gene TRBJ1-1; 10 nucleotides align to TRBD1. The CDR3 runs 14 residues. V lost 5 bases and J lost 4; bases outside the gene matches: 4. The germline V gene encodes CDR1 LNHDA and CDR2 SQIVND (reference sequence). Written as DNA, the CDR3 is TGTGCCAGTAGTCTGGGACAGGGGCGCACTGAAGCTTTCTTT. The encoded protein is CASSLGQGRTEAFF.

V gene TRBV19 combines with J gene TRBJ2-2; TRBD1 aligns across 9 bases. The CDR3 totals 15 residues. V lost 6 bases, J lost 1 base, and 3 bases stayed unmatched. Germline V lookup: CDR1 LNHDA, CDR2 SQIVND (reference sequence). The CDR3 loop reads CASRMTGGNTGELFF. CDR3 DNA sequence: TGTGCCAGTAGGATGACAGGGGGGAACACCGGGGAGCTGTTTTTT.

CDR3 region: CATSRAPATSGNTIYF. The CDR3 region has the DNA TGTGCCACCAGCAGAGCCCCAGCAACCTCTGGAAACACCATATATTTT. This chain uses TRBV15 with TRBJ1-3; D gene uncertain. CDR1 is LNHNV and CDR2 is YYDKDF in the germline V gene (reference sequence). This CDR3 spans 16 amino acids. V lost 1 base to trimming and J lost 0 bases, with 10 bases between them.

V usage is TRBV6-1 and J usage is TRBJ2-5, with 9 positions matching TRBD2. There are 16 residues in the CDR3. CDR1 is MNHNS and CDR2 is SASEGT in the germline V gene. The ends lost 4 bases at V and 0 bases at J; junction bases unmatched: 6. As DNA, the CDR3 is TGTGCCAGCAGTGTCTTAGCGGGGGAGTACCAAGAGACCCAGTACTTC. It yields the protein CASSVLAGEYQETQYF.

The gene calls are TRBV6-1 and TRBJ2-7; 8 bases match TRBD2. After removal of 1 base from V and 4 bases from J, the junction contained 12 bases not matched to a gene. The V gene's germline CDR1 is MNHNS and CDR2 SASEGT. This CDR3 spans 17 amino acids. CDR3 sequence (DNA): TGTGCCAGCAGTGAAGACCGGACACAGCGGGGGAGGTACGAGCAGTACTTC. This sequence encodes CASSEDRTQRGRYEQYF.

The V call is TRBV6-5, the J call TRBJ1-4; D call uncertain. The V and J ends lost 5 bases and 8 bases respectively, with 18 bases between them. Germline loops: CDR1 MNHEY, CDR2 SVGAGI. CDR3 length equals 15 residues. CDR3 coding DNA: TGTGCCAGCAGTCCCAGGACGGCGCGCACGGAAAAACTGTTTTTT. Translation gives CASSPRTARTEKLFF.

The chain recombines TRBV10-1 with TRBJ1-1; tentative D call: TRBD1 (5 bases). Germline V gene sequence: CDR1 WNHNN, CDR2 SYGVQD (reference sequence). The CDR3 sequence is 16 residues long. V lost 1 base to trimming and J lost 1 base, with 13 bases between them. CDR3 residues: CASSEYAGKGNTEAFF. For the CDR3, the DNA is TGCGCCAGCAGTGAGTATGCAGGGAAAGGGAACACTGAAGCTTTCTTT.

This clone was detected once. J is TRBJ2-2 and V is TRBV7-8, with unresolved D. Germline V lookup: CDR1 SGHVS, CDR2 FQNEAQ. The V end was cut by 5 bases, the J end by 4 bases, with 2 bases between. The CDR3 extends over 11 amino acids. The CDR3 DNA follows: TGTGCCAGCAGCCCCACCGGGGAGCTGTTTTTT. It translates to CASSPTGELFF.

The chain employs TRBV7-9 and TRBJ2-1; 11 bases are a match to TRBD2. V lost 4 bases and J lost 0; bases outside the gene matches: 8. Germline CDR1 reads SEHNR; CDR2 reads FQNEAQ (reference sequence). There are 18 residues in the CDR3. The CDR3 reads CASSSSGGMRSSYNEQFF. CDR3 in DNA: TGTGCCAGCAGCTCTAGCGGGGGGATGAGAAGCTCCTACAATGAGCAGTTCTTC.

V usage is TRBV9 and J usage is TRBJ2-3, with 13 positions matching TRBD2. CDR3 length: 15 residues. Germline V lookup: CDR1 SGDLS, CDR2 YYNGEE. The V and J ends lost 4 bases and 4 bases, in that order; junction bases with no gene match: 3. DNA for the CDR3: TGTGCCAGCAGCAGGACTAGCGGGGGAGCAGATACGCAGTATTTT. Protein sequence: CASSRTSGGADTQYF.